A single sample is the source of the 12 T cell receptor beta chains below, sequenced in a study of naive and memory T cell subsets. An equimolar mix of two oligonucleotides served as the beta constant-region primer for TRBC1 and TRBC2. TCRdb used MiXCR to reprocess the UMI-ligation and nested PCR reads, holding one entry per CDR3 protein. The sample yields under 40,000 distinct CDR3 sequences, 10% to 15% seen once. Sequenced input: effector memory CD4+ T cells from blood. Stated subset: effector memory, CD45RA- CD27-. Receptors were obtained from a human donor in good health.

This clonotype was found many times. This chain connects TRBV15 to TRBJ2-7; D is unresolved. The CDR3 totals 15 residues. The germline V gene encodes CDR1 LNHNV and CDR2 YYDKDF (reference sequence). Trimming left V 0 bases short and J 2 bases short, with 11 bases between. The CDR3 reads CATSRDFPGTYEQYF. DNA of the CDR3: TGTGCCACCAGCAGAGATTTCCCAGGAACCTACGAGCAGTACTTC.

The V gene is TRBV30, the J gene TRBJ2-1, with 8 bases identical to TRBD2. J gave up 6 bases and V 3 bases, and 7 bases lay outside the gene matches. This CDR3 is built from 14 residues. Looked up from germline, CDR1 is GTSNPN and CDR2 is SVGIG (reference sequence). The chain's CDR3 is CAWRGLSGINEQFF. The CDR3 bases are TGTGCCTGGAGAGGTCTTAGCGGGATCAATGAGCAGTTCTTC. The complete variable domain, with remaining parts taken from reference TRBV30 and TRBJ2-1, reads SQTIHQWPATLVQPVGSPLSLECTVEGTSNPNLYWYRQAAGRGLQLLFYSVGIGQISSEVPQNLSASRPQDRQFILSSKKLLLSDSGFYLCAWRGLSGINEQFFGPGTRLTVL.

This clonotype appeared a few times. The CDR3 loop reads CATSRGYSGRYNEQFF. The CDR3 nucleotides read TGTGCCACCAGCAGAGGGTATAGCGGGAGGTACAATGAGCAGTTCTTC. The V gene is TRBV15, the J gene TRBJ2-1; 10 bases are a match to TRBD2. The CDR3 covers 16 residues. The V and J ends lost 1 base and 4 bases, in that order; junction bases with no gene match: 4. In germline, CDR1 is LNHNV, CDR2 YYDKDF (reference sequence).

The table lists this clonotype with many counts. The chain's CDR3 is CASSLPFQGSNQPQHF. The CDR3 nucleotides read TGTGCCAGCAGTTTACCTTTTCAGGGAAGCAATCAGCCCCAGCATTTT. The chain links TRBV28 to TRBJ1-5; the D gene is possibly TRBD1 (5 bases). Trimming pared 2 bases from V and 1 base from J, leaving 12 bases between. Germline V CDR1 and CDR2: MDHEN, SYDVKM. The CDR3 spans 16 residues.

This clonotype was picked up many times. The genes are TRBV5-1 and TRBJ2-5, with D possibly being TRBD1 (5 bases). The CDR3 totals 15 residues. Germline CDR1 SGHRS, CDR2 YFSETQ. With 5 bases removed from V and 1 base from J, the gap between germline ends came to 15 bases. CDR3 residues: CASRLQGTFQETQYF. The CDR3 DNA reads TGCGCCAGCAGGTTGCAGGGAACCTTCCAAGAGACCCAGTACTTC.

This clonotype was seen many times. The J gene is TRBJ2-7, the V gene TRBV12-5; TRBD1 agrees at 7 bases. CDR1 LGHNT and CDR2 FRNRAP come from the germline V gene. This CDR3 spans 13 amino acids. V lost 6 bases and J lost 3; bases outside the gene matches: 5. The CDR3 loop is CASGQGRNYEQYF. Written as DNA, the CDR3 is TGTGCTAGTGGACAGGGGCGAAACTACGAGCAGTACTTC.

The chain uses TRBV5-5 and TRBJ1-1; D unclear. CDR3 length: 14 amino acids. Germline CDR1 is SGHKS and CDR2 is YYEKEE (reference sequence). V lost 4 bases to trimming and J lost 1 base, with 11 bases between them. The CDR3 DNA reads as TGTGCCAGCAGCCTCCGGACGGCGAACACTGAAGCTTTCTTT. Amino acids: CASSLRTANTEAFF.

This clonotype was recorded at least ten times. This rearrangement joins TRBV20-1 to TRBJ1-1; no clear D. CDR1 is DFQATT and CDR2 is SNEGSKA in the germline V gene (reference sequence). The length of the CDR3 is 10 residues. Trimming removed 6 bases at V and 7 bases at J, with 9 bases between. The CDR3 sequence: CSANDREAFF. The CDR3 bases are TGCAGTGCCAACGATCGTGAAGCTTTCTTT.

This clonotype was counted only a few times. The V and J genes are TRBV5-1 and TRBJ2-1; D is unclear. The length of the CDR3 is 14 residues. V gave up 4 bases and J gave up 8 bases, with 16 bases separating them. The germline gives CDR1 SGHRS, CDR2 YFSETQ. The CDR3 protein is CASSRRPLGDEQFF. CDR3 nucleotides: TGCGCCAGCAGCCGGCGCCCCCTGGGCGATGAGCAGTTCTTC.

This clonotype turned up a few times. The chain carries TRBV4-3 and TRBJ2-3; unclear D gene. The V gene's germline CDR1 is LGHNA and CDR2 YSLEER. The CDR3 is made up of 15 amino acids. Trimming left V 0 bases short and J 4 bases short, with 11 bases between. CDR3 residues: CASSQDWMAADTQYF. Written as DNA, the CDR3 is TGCGCCAGCAGCCAAGATTGGATGGCGGCAGATACGCAGTATTTT.

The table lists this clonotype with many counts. The CDR3 loop reads CASSLETGSGANVLTF. CDR3 nucleotide sequence: TGTGCCAGCAGCTTAGAGACAGGGTCTGGGGCCAACGTCCTGACTTTC. The rearrangement uses TRBV7-6 and TRBJ2-6; the match to TRBD1 covers 7 bases. The V and J ends lost 1 base and 1 base, in that order; junction bases with no gene match: 1. The CDR3 runs 16 residues. The germline gives CDR1 SGHVS, CDR2 FNYEAQ.

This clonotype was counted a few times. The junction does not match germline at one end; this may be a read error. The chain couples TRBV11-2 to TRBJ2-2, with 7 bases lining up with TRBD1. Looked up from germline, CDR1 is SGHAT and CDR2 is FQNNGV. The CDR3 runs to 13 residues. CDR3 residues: CASKTGNAGELFF. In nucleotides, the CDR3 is TGTGCCAGCAAGACAGGGAACGCCGGGGAGCTGTTTTTT.